Listed here are 10 T cell receptor beta chains from one sample, sequenced in a study of blood T cells in healthy people across ages. Primers used in a second PCR of roughly 7 to 12 cycles were a sample-barcoded 5' primer and a J-beta primer mix. One entry per CDR3 protein, called by TCRdb with MiXCR from the 5' RACE reads. The profile shows hundreds of thousands of distinct CDR3 sequences, around 24% of them singletons. These records were also assigned to another study, of T cells of mothers and their children.

The source material was blood. These receptors were collected from a boy younger than 18 in good health.

This clonotype was detected only a few times. This chain links TRBV6-5 with TRBJ1-2; 7 nucleotides agree with TRBD1. The CDR3 loop spans 15 amino acids. V lost 0 bases, J lost 6 bases, and 7 bases stayed unmatched. Germline CDR1 is MNHEY and CDR2 is SVGAGI. This CDR3 reads CASSYSKGDSDGYTF. The CDR3 DNA sequence: TGTGCCAGCAGTTACTCAAAAGGGGACAGTGATGGCTACACCTTC.

This clonotype came up a few times. This sequence joins TRBV20-1 and TRBJ2-7; no definite D call. This CDR3 has 13 amino acids. Deletions cut 1 base from V and 10 bases from J, with 17 bases between. Germline lookup yields CDR1 DFQATT and CDR2 SNEGSKA (reference sequence). DNA of the CDR3: TGCAGTGCTAGAGTCTCGGCTACTGTCAACCAGTACTTC. Its translation: CSARVSATVNQYF.

This clonotype was seen a handful of times. The chain uses TRBV4-1 and TRBJ2-3, with D perhaps TRBD2 (6 bases). V shed 0 bases and J shed 3 bases, with 16 bases lying between them. CDR1 and CDR2 (germline): MGHRA, YSYEKL. The CDR3 runs to 17 residues. This CDR3 reads CASSQDEGGWVTDTQYF. In nucleotides, the CDR3 is TGCGCCAGCAGCCAAGATGAGGGAGGTTGGGTGACAGATACGCAGTATTTT.

This clonotype was seen more than once but under ten times. This chain connects TRBV6-5 to TRBJ2-5, with D possibly being TRBD2 (5 bases). V lost 3 bases to trimming and J lost 13 bases, with 21 bases between them. This CDR3 has 14 amino acids. Germline V lookup: CDR1 MNHEY, CDR2 SVGAGI. The chain's CDR3 is CASSYSGEGPRTYF. The CDR3, as DNA: TGTGCCAGCAGTTATAGTGGTGAGGGCCCCCGTACGTACTTC.

This clonotype has just a few counts. The rearrangement uses TRBV11-2 and TRBJ2-3, with D possibly being TRBD1 or TRBD2 (5 bases each). Germline assignment: CDR1 SGHAT and CDR2 FQNNGV. Between the trimmed V and J ends, which lost 0 bases and 2 bases, there was a span of 18 bases. The CDR3 extends over 18 amino acids. The CDR3 loop is CASSLDPGPLGHTDTQYF. CDR3 DNA sequence: TGTGCCAGCAGCTTAGATCCGGGACCCTTGGGTCACACAGATACGCAGTATTTT.

The chain combines TRBV20-1 with TRBJ2-2; D gene uncertain. The V gene lost 6 bases and the J gene lost 9 bases, with 23 bases spanning the gap. CDR1 DFQATT and CDR2 SNEGSKA come from the germline V gene (reference sequence). The CDR3 sequence is 15 residues long. In DNA, the CDR3 is TGCAGTGCCCCTGTGGAAACATGGGCATACCGGGAGCTGTTTTTT. Translating it yields CSAPVETWAYRELFF.

This clonotype was recorded a few times. The chain couples TRBV6-5 to TRBJ2-7; D may be TRBD1 (6 bases). The CDR3 totals 15 residues. Germline loops: CDR1 MNHEY, CDR2 SVGAGI. Trimming pared 1 base from V and 4 bases from J, leaving 14 bases between. CDR3 sequence reads: CASSYFLGARYEQYF. The CDR3 nucleotides read TGTGCCAGCAGTTACTTCTTGGGGGCGCGATACGAGCAGTACTTC.

The CDR3 here is CATSGSPYEQYF. CDR3 sequence (DNA): TGTGCCACATCAGGTTCCCCCTACGAGCAGTACTTC. This chain links TRBV28 with TRBJ2-7, with unresolved D. The CDR3 consists of 12 residues. Per germline, CDR1 MDHEN and CDR2 SYDVKM. Between the trimmed V and J ends, which lost 10 bases and 2 bases, there was a span of 12 bases.

In this sample, this clonotype turned up a few times. Here the CDR3 reads CASSQGYESGGETQYF. The CDR3 DNA reads as TGTGCCAGCAGCCAAGGTTACGAAAGCGGGGGAGAGACCCAGTACTTC. This chain connects TRBV4-2 to TRBJ2-5, with 8 nucleotides matching TRBD2. Germline V gene data show CDR1 as LGHNA and CDR2 as YNFKEQ. Trimming removed 1 base from V and 4 bases from J; junction bases left unmatched: 8. The CDR3 has 16 amino acids.

This clonotype was counted many times. V and J are TRBV7-3 and TRBJ2-1; D unresolved. The germline CDR1 and CDR2 sequences are SGHTA and FQGTGA. Between the trimmed V and J ends, which lost 2 bases and 6 bases, there was a span of 8 bases. This CDR3 is 13 amino acids long. The CDR3 DNA is TGTGCCAGCAGCTTATCCCGAGGCAATGAGCAGTTCTTC. Protein sequence: CASSLSRGNEQFF.